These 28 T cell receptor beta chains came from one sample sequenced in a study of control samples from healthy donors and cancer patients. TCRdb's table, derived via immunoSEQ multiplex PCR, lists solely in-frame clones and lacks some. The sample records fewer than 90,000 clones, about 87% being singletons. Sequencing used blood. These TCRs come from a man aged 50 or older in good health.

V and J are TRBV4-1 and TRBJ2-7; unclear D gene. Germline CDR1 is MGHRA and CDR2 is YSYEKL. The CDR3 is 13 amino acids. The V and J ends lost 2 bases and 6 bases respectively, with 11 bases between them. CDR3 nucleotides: TGCGCCAGCAGCCAATCCTGGTTTCTCGAGCAGTACTTC. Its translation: CASSQSWFLEQYF.

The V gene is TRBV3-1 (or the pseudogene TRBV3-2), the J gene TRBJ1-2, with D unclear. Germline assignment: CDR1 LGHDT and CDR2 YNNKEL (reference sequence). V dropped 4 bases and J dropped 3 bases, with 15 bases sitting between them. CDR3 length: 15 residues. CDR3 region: CASSLAGGGHYGYTF. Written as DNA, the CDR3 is TGTGCCAGCAGCCTAGCGGGAGGCGGCCACTATGGCTACACCTTC.

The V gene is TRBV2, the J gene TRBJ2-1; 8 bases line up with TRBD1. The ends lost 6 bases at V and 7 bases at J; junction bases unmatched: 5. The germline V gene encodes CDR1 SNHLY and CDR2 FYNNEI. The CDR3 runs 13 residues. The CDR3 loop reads CASRPGQENEQFF. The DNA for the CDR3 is TGTGCCAGCAGGCCGGGACAGGAAAATGAGCAGTTCTTC.

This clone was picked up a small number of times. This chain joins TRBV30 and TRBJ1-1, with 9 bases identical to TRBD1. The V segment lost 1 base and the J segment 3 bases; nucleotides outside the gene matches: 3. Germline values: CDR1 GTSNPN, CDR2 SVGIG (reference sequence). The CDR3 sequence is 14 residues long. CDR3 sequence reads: CAWSAGTGYTEAFF. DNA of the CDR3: TGTGCCTGGAGTGCAGGGACAGGGTACACTGAAGCTTTCTTT.

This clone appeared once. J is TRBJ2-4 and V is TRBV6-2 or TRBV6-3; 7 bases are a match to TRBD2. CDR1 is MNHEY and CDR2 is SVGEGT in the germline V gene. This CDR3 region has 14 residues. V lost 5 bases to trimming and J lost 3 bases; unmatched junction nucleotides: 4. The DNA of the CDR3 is TGTGCCAGCAGTGGGGGGGTTGGCAAAAACATTCAGTACTTC. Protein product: CASSGGVGKNIQYF.

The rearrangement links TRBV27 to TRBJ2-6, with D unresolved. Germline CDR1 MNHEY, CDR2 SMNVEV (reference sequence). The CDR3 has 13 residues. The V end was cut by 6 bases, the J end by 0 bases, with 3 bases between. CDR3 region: CASRTSGANVLTF. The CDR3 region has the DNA TGTGCCAGCAGGACCTCTGGGGCCAACGTCCTGACTTTC.

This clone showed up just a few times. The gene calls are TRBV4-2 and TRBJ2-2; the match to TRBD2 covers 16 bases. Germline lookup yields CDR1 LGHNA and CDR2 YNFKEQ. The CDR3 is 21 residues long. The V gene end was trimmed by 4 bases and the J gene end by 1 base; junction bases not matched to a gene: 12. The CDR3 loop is CASSPPMAGLAGGRNTGELFF. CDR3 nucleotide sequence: TGTGCCAGCAGCCCGCCAATGGCGGGACTAGCGGGAGGGAGGAACACCGGGGAGCTGTTTTTT.

CDR3 region: CASSAVLALRTNEQFF. In nucleotides, the CDR3 is TGTGCCAGCAGCGCCGTACTAGCGCTAAGAACGAATGAGCAGTTCTTC. V gene TRBV11-3 combines with J gene TRBJ2-1; TRBD2 matches at 7 bases. Germline CDR1 is SGHNT and CDR2 is YENEEA. With 5 bases clipped from V and 7 bases from J, the junction kept 14 bases outside the gene matches. CDR3 length: 16 amino acids.

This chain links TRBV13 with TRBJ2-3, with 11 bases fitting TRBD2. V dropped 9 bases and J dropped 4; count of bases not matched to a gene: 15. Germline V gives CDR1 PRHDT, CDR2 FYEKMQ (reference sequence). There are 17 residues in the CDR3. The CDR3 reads CASCVASGRLGADTQYF. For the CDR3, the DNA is TGTGCCAGTTGTGTGGCTAGCGGGAGGTTAGGCGCAGATACGCAGTATTTT.

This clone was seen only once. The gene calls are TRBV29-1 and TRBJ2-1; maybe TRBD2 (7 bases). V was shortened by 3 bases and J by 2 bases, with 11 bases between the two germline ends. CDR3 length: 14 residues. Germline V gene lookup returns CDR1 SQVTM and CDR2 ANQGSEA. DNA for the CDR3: TGCAGCGTTGACTCGGGGGGCCCCTACAATGAGCAGTTCTTC. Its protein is CSVDSGGPYNEQFF.

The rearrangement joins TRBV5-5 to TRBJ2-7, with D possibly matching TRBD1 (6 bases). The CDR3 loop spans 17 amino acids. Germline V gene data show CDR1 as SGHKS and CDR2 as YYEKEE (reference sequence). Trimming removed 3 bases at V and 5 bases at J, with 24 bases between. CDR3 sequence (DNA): TGTGCCAGCAGCTATACCCCGGGACAAAGACGGTCCCACGAGCAGTACTTC. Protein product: CASSYTPGQRRSHEQYF. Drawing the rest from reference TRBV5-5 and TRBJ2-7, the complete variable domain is DAGVTQSPTHLIKTRGQQVTLRCSPISGHKSVSWYQQVLGQGPQFIFQYYEKEERGRGNFPDRFSARQFPNYSSELNVNALLLGDSALYLCASSYTPGQRRSHEQYFGPGTRLTVT.

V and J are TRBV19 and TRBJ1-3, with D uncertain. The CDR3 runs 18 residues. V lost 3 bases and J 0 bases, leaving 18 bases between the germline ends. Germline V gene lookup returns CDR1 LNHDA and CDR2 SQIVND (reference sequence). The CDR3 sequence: CASSMTPWSGSSGNTIYF. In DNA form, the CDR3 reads TGTGCCAGTAGTATGACGCCGTGGAGCGGGAGCTCTGGAAACACCATATATTTT.

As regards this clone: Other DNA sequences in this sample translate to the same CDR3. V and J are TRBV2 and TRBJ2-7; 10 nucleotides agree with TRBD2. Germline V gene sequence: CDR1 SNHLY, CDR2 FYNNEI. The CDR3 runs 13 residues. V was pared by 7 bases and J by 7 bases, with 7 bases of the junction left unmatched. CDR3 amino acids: CASTAGGVWEQYF. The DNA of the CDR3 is TGTGCCAGCACAGCGGGAGGGGTTTGGGAGCAGTACTTC.

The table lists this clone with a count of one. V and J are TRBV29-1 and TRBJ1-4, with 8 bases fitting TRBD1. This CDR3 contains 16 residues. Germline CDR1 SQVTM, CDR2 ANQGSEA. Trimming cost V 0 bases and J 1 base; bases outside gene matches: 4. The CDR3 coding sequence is TGCAGCGTTGAAGAATCCAGGGGGCGAACTAATGAAAAACTGTTTTTT. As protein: CSVEESRGRTNEKLFF.

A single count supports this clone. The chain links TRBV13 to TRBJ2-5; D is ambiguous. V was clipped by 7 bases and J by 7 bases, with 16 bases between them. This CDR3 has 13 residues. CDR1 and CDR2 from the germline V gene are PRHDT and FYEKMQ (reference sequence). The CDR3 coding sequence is TGTGCCAGCACCCTGACGGCTTCGGGGACCCAGTACTTC. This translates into CASTLTASGTQYF.

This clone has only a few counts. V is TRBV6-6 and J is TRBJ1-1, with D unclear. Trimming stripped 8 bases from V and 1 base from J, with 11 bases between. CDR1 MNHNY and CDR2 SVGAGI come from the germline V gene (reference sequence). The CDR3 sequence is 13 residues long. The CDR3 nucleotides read TGTGCCAGCGGACCGTTGGGGAACACTGAAGCTTTCTTT. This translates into CASGPLGNTEAFF.

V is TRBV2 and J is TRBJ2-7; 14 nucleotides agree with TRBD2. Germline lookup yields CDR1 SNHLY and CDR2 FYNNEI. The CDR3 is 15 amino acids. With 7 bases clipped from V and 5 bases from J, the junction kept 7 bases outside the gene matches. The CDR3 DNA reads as TGTGCCAGCAAATTGACTAGCGGGGGGGCTCACGAGCAGTACTTC. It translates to CASKLTSGGAHEQYF. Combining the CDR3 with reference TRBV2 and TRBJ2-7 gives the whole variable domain EPEVTQTPSHQVTQMGQEVILRCVPISNHLYFYWYRQILGQKVEFLVSFYNNEISEKSEIFDDQFSVERPDGSNFTLKIRSTKLEDSAMYFCASKLTSGGAHEQYFGPGTRLTVT.

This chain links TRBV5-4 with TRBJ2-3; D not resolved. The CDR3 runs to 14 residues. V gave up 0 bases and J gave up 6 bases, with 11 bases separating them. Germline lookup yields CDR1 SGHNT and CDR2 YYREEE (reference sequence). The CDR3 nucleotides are TGTGCCAGCAGCTTGGCACGGGCGAGGGATACGCAGTATTTT. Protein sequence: CASSLARARDTQYF.

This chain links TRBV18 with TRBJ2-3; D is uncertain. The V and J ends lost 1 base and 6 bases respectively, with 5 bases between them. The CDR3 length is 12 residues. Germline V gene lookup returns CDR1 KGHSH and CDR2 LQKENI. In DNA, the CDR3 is TGTGCCAGCTCACCACTCGGGGATACGCAGTATTTT. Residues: CASSPLGDTQYF.

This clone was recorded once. The CDR3 DNA reads TGTGCCAGCAGCTTATCGACCCGCTCTGGGGCCAACGTCCTGACTTTC. Its translation is CASSLSTRSGANVLTF. The J gene is TRBJ2-6, the V gene TRBV7-2; D is uncertain. Germline V CDR1 and CDR2: SGHTA, FQGNSA. CDR3 size: 16 residues. V gave up 2 bases and J gave up 0 bases, with 8 bases separating them.

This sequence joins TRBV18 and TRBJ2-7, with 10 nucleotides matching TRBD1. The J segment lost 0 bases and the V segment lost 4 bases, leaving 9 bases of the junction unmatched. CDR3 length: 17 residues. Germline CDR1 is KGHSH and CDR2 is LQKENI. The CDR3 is CASSRGTGALSSYEQYF. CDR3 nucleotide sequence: TGTGCCAGCTCACGGGGGACAGGGGCCCTTAGCTCCTACGAGCAGTACTTC.

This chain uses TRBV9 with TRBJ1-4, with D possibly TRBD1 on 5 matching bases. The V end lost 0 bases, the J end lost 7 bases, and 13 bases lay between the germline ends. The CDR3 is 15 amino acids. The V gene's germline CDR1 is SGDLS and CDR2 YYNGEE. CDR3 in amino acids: CASSVVEGSGEKLFF. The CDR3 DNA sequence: TGTGCCAGCAGCGTAGTGGAGGGGTCGGGTGAAAAACTGTTTTTT. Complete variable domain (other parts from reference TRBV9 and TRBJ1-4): DSGVTQTPKHLITATGQRVTLRCSPRSGDLSVYWYQQSLDQGLQFLIQYYNGEERAKGNILERFSAQQFPDLHSELNLSSLELGDSALYFCASSVVEGSGEKLFFGSGTQLSVL.

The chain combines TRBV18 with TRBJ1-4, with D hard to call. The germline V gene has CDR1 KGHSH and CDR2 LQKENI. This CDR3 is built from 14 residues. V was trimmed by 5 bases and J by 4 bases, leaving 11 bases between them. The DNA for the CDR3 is TGTGCCAGCTCATTAAACAGTTTTAATGAAAAACTGTTTTTT. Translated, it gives CASSLNSFNEKLFF. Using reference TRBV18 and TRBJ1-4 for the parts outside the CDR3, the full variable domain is NAGVMQNPRHLVRRRGQEARLRCSPMKGHSHVYWYRQLPEEGLKFMVYLQKENIIDESGMPKERFSAEFPKEGPSILRIQQVVRGDSAAYFCASSLNSFNEKLFFGSGTQLSVL.

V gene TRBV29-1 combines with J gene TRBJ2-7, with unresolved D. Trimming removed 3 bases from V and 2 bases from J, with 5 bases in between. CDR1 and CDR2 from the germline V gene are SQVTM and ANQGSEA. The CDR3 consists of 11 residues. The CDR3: CSVDSTYEQYF. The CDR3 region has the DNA TGCAGCGTTGACAGCACCTACGAGCAGTACTTC.

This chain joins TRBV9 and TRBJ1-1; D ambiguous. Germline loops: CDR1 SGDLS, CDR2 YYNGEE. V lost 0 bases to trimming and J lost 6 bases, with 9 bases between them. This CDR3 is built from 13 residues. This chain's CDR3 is CASSVEGAAEAFF. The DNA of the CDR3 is TGTGCCAGCAGCGTAGAAGGTGCAGCTGAAGCTTTCTTT.

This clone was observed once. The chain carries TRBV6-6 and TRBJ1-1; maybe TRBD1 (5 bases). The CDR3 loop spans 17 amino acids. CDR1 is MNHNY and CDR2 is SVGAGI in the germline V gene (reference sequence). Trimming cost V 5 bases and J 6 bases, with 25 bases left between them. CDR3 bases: TGTGCCAGCAGTCCCTCCCTTTTCTTAGGGACCTCCCCTGAAGCTTTCTTT. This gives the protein CASSPSLFLGTSPEAFF.

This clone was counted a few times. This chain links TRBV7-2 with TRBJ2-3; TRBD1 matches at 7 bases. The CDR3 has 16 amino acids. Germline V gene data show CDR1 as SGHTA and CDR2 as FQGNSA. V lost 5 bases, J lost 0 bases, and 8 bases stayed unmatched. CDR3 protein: CASSARQGGSTDTQYF. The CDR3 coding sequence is TGTGCCAGCAGCGCTCGACAGGGTGGGAGCACAGATACGCAGTATTTT.

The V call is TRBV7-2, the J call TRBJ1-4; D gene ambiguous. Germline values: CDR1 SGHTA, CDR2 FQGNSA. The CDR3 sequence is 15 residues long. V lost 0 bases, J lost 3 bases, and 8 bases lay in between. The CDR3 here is CASSLAGFANEKLFF. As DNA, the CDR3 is TGTGCCAGCAGCTTAGCAGGGTTTGCTAATGAAAAACTGTTTTTT.